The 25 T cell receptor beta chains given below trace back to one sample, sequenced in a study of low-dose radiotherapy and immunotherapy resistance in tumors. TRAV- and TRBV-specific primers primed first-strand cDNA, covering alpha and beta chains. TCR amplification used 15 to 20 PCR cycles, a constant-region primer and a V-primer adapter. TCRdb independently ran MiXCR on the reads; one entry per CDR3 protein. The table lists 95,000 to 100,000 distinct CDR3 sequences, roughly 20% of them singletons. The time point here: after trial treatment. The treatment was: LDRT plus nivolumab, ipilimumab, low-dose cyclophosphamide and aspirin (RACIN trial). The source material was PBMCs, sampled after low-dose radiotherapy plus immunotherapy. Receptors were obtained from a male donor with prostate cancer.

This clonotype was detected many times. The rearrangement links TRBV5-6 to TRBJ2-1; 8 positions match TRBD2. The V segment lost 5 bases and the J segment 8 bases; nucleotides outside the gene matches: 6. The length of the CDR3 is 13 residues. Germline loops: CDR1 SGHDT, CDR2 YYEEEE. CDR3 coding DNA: TGTGCCAGCAGAGGACTAGCTTTCGATGAGCAGTTCTTC. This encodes CASRGLAFDEQFF. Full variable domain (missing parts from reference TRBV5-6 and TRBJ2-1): DAGVTQSPTHLIKTRGQQVTLRCSPKSGHDTVSWYQQALGQGPQFIFQYYEEEERQRGNFPDRFSGHQFPNYSSELNVNALLLGDSALYLCASRGLAFDEQFFGPGTRLTVL.

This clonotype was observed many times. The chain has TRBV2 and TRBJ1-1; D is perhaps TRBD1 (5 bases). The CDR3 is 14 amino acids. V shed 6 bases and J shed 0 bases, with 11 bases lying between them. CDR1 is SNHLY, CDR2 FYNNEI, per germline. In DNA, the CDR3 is TGTGCCAGCAGGCAAGACAGCTTGAACACTGAAGCTTTCTTT. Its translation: CASRQDSLNTEAFF.

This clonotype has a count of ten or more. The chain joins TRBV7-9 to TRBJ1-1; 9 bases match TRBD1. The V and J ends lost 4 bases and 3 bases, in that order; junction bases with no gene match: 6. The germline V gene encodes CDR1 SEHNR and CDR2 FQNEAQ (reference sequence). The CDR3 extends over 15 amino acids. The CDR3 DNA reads TGTGCCAGCAGCTCCTCACAGGGGGCGTACACTGAAGCTTTCTTT. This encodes CASSSSQGAYTEAFF.

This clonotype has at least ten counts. CDR3: CASSAGGLEDTQYF. CDR3 DNA: TGCGCCAGCAGCGCCGGGGGGCTGGAAGATACGCAGTATTTT. This sequence joins TRBV5-1 and TRBJ2-3; D perhaps matches TRBD2 (7 bases). The CDR3 has 14 amino acids. V was clipped by 4 bases and J by 5 bases, with 14 bases between them. Germline CDR1 SGHRS, CDR2 YFSETQ.

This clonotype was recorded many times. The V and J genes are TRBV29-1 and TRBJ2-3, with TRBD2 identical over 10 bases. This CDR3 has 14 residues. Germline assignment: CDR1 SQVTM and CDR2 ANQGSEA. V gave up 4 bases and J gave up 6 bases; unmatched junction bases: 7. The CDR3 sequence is CSVGRLAGADTQYF. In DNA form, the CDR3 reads TGCAGCGTTGGGAGGCTAGCGGGGGCGGATACGCAGTATTTT.

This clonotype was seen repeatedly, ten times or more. The CDR3 DNA reads as TGTGCCAGCAGACAAATACAGAACACTGAAGCTTTCTTT. This translates into CASRQIQNTEAFF. The chain is built from TRBV6-8 and TRBJ1-1, with no clear D. V was clipped by 6 bases and J by 1 base, with 9 bases between them. In germline, CDR1 is MNHGY, CDR2 SAAAGT. The length of the CDR3 is 13 residues.

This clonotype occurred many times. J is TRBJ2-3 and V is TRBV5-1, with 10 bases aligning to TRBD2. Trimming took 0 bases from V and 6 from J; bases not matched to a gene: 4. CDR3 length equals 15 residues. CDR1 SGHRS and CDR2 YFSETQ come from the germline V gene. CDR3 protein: CASSLEGLAPDTQYF. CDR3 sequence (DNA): TGCGCCAGCAGCTTGGAGGGACTAGCGCCGGATACGCAGTATTTT.

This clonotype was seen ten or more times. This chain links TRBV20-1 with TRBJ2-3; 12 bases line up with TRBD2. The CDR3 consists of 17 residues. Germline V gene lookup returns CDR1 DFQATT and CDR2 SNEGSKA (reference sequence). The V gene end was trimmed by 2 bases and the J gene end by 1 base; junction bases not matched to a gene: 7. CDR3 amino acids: CSARPSGGASGTDTQYF. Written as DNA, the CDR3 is TGCAGTGCTAGACCTAGCGGGGGGGCGAGCGGCACAGATACGCAGTATTTT.

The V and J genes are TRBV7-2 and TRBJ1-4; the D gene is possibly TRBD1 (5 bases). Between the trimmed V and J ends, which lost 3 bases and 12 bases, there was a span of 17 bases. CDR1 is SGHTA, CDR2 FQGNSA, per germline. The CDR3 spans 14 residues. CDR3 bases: TGTGCCAGCAGCTTTATACCCGGGGCATCAGAACTGTTTTTT. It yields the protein CASSFIPGASELFF.

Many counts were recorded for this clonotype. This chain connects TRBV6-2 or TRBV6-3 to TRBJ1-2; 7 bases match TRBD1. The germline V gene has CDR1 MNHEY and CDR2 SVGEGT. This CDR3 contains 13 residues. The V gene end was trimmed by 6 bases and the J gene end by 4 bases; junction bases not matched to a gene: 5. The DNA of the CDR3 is TGTGCCAGCAGAATACAGGGGACCTATGGCTACACCTTC. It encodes CASRIQGTYGYTF.

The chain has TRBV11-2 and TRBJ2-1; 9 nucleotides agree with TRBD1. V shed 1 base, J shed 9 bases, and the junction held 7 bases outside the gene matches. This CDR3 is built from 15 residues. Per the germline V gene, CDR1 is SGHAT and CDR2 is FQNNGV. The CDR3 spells CASSLGQGGESEQFF. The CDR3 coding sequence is TGTGCCAGCAGCTTAGGACAGGGGGGCGAAAGTGAGCAGTTCTTC.

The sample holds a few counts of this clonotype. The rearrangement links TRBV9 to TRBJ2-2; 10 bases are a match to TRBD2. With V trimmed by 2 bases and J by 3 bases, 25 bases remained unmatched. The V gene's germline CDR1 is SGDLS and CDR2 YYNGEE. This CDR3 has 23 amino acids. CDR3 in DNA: TGTGCCAGCAGCGTGTCCCGCCTGGGCCGGGACCGTTCTAGCGGGAGCCACACCGGGGAGCTGTTTTTT. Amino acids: CASSVSRLGRDRSSGSHTGELFF.

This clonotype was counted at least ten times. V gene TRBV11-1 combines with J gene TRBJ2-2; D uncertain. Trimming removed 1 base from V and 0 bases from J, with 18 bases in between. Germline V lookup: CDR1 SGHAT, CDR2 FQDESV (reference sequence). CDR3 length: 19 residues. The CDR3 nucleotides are TGTGCCAGCAGCTTAGGGTGGAGTTCGGGTCAGGCGAACACCGGGGAGCTGTTTTTT. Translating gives CASSLGWSSGQANTGELFF. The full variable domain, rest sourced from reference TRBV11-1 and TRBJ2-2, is EAEVAQSPRYKITEKSQAVAFWCDPISGHATLYWYRQILGQGPELLVQFQDESVVDDSQLPKDRFSAERLKGVDSTLKIQPAELGDSAMYLCASSLGWSSGQANTGELFFGEGSRLTVL.

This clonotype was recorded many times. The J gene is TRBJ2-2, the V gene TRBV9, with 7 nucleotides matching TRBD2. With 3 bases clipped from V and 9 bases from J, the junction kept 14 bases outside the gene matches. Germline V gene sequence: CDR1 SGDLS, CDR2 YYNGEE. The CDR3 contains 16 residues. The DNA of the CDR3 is TGTGCCAGCAGCGCCCGTCTTGGGAGCGGGGTGAGGGAGCTGTTTTTT. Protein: CASSARLGSGVRELFF.

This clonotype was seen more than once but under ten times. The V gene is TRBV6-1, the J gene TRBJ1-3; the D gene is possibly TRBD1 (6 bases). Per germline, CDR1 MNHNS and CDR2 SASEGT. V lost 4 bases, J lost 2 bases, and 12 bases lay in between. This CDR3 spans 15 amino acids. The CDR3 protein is CASSVSRTAGNTIYF. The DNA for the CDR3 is TGTGCCAGCAGTGTGAGCCGGACAGCTGGAAACACCATATATTTT.

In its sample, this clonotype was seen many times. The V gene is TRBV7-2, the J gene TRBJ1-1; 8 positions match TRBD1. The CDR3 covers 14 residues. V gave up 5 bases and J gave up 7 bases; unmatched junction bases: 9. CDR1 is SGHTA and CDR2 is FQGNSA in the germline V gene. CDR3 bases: TGTGCCAGCAGCCACCGACAGGGGTCGAGTGAAGCTTTCTTT. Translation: CASSHRQGSSEAFF.

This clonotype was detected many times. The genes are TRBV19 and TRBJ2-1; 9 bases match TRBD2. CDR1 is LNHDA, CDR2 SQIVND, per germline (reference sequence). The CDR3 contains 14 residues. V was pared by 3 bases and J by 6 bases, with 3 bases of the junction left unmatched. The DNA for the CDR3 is TGTGCCAGTAGTATTGGAGCGGGGGGCAATGAGCAGTTCTTC. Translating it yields CASSIGAGGNEQFF. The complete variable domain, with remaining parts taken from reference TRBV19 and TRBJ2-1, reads DGGITQSPKYLFRKEGQNVTLSCEQNLNHDAMYWYRQDPGQGLRLIYYSQIVNDFQKGDIAEGYSVSREKKESFPLTVTSAQKNPTAFYLCASSIGAGGNEQFFGPGTRLTVL.

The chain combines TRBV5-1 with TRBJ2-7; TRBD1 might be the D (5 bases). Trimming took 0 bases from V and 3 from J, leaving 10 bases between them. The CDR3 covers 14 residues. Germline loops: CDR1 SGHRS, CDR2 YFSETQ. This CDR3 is CASSLVGADYEQYF. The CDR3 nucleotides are TGCGCCAGCAGCTTGGTTGGGGCCGACTACGAGCAGTACTTC.

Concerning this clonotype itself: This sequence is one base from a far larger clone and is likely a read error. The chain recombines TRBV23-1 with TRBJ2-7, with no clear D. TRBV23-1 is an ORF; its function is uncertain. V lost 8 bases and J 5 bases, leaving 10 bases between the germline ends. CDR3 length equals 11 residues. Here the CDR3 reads CASGHSDEQYF. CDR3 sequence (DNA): TGCGCCAGCGGCCATAGTGACGAGCAGTACTTC.

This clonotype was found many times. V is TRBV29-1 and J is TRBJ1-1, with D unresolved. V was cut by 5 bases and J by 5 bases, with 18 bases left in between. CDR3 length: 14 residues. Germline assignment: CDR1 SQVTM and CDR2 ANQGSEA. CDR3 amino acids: CSVSSGLTETEAFF. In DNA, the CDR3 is TGCAGCGTTTCGAGTGGACTCACCGAAACTGAAGCTTTCTTT. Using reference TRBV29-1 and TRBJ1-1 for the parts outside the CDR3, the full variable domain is SAVISQKPSRDICQRGTSLTIQCQVDSQVTMMFWYRQQPGQSLTLIATANQGSEATYESGFVIDKFPISRPNLTFSTLTVSNMSPEDSSIYLCSVSSGLTETEAFFGQGTRLTVV.

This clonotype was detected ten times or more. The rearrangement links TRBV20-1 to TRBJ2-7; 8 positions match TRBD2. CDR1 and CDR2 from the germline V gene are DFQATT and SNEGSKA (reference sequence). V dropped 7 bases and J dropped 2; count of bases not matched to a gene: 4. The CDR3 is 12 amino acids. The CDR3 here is CSVERGTYEQYF. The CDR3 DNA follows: TGCAGTGTTGAGCGGGGGACCTACGAGCAGTACTTC.

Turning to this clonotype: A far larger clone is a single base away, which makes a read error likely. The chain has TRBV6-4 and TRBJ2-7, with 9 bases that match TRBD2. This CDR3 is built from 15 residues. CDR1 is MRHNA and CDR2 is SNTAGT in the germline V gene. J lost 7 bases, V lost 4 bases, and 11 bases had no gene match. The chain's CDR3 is CASSVETSGISEQYF. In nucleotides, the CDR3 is TGTGCCAGCAGTGTAGAGACTAGCGGTATCAGTGAGCAGTACTTC.

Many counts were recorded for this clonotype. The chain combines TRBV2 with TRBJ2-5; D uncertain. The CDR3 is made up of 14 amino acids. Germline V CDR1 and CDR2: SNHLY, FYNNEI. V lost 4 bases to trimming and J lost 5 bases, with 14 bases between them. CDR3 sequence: CASSARRSGETQYF. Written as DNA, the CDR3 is TGTGCCAGCAGTGCCCGCAGATCCGGGGAGACCCAGTACTTC.

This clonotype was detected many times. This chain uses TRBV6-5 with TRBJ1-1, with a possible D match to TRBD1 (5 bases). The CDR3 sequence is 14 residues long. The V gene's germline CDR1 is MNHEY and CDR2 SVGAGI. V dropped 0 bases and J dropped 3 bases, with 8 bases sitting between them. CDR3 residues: CASSYSEGYTEAFF. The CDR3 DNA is TGTGCCAGCAGTTACTCTGAGGGGTACACTGAAGCTTTCTTT.

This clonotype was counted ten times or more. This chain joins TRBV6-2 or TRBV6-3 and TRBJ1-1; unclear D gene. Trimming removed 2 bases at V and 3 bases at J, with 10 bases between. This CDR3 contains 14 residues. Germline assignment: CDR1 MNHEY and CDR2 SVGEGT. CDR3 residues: CASSYTRRYTEAFF. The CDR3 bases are TGTGCCAGCAGTTACACCCGCCGGTACACTGAAGCTTTCTTT.